This T cell receptor beta chain was identified during a study of T cell responses to AZD1222 COVID-19 vaccine. Points from the study as a whole: Elevations in Spike-specific TCR breadth and depth followed administration of two AZD1222 doses. Baseline seropositivity occurred in only six AZD1222 recipients.

Remarks on this clone: Its antigen remains unidentified.

This CDR3 spans 16 amino acids. V lost 1 base and J lost 2; bases outside the gene matches: 5. Germline assignment: CDR1 LGHDT and CDR2 YNNKEL (reference sequence). Libraries were prepared by immunoSEQ multiplex PCR; TCRdb keeps only in-frame clonotypes and omits some of them. Seen here are around 170,000 clones, roughly nine tenths observed once, and the top ten hold less than 1.6%. The input for sequencing was peripheral blood, taken on day 0 of AZD1222 vaccination. The chain couples TRBV3-1 (or the pseudogene TRBV3-2) to TRBJ1-3; 7 nucleotides agree with TRBD1. The sequence derives from an adult in good health. In DNA form, the CDR3 reads TGTGCCAGCAGCCAAGGGACAGGAACTCCTGGAAACACCATATATTTT. It is translated as CASSQGTGTPGNTIYF.